This T cell receptor (beta chain) is drawn from a study of Graves' ophthalmopathy and Graves' hyperthyroidism. Study-level information: Peripheral blood sampling occurred at initial diagnosis, before any treatment.

This CDR3 is 13 amino acids long. Germline V gives CDR1 SGHVS, CDR2 FNYEAQ. With 1 base removed from V and 1 base from J, the gap between germline ends came to 5 bases. Presentation of ophthalmopathy in the donors involved moderate-to-severe activity, CAS ≥3, NOSPECS ≥4 and a duration under 3 months. The table lists this clonotype with many counts. Its specificity is unknown. Study findings and constraints: The study's model predicted ophthalmopathy progression at 70.59% sensitivity and almost 75% specificity. Between ophthalmopathy and stable hyperthyroidism, a 13-signature model drew a separation with approximately 87% sensitivity and around 80% specificity.

The authors amplified TCR beta CDR3 regions, and they did so from RNA transcripts for repertoire sequencing. Following a first-round RT-PCR that used HTBI primers, a second-round multiplex PCR was carried out. TCRdb re-derived calls from the multiplex PCR reads in MiXCR, one entry per CDR3 protein. The sample records about 740,000 distinct CDR3 sequences, roughly 41% being singletons. The clonotype was recovered from an adult man with Graves' ophthalmopathy. The chain employs TRBV7-6 and TRBJ2-7; no clear D gene. Material: peripheral blood. DNA of the CDR3: TGTGCCAGCAGCTTAGAAAGATCCTACGAGCAGTACTTC. Its translation is CASSLERSYEQYF. Full variable domain (rest looked up from reference TRBV7-6 and TRBJ2-7): GAGVSQSPRYKVTKRGQDVALRCDPISGHVSLYWYRQALGQGPEFLTYFNYEAQQDKSGLPNDRFSAERPEGSISTLTIQRTEQRDSAMYRCASSLERSYEQYFGPGTRLTVT.